These T cell receptor beta chains were read from a single sample in a study of CD8+CD57+ T cells in acquired aplastic anemia. MiXCR, applied by TCRdb to the reads, yields one record per CDR3 protein. The data show about 190,000 distinct CDR3 sequences, 48% seen once. The sequenced sample was sorted CD4+, CD8+, or CD8+CD57+ T cells (not recorded which) from PBMCs. The receptors were sampled from a human donor with aplastic anemia. Both conserved end residues are part of each CDR3. D genes are given only for firm matches. Clone sizes are given selectively: once, few, many, or a class where the clone is expanded.

12	TRBJ2-2	many	TRBV10-3	-	TGTGCCATCAGAACTTCCACCGGGGAGCTGTTTTTT	CAIRTSTGELFF
15	TRBJ2-7	-	TRBV19	-	TGTGCCAGTAGTCATGAGGGGACACAGAACTACGAGCAGTACTTC	CASSHEGTQNYEQYF
16	TRBJ2-7	many	TRBV7-6	-	TGTGCCAGCAGCTTAGCGTATGGGTCAGAGGACTACGAGCAGTACTTC	CASSLAYGSEDYEQYF
14	TRBJ1-3	many	TRBV5-1	-	TGCGCCAGCACCCTGGAGGGCTCTGGAAACACCATATATTTT	CASTLEGSGNTIYF
15	TRBJ1-2	-	TRBV10-3	-	TGTGCCATGAGAGACTACCGAGGGTCCAACTATGGCTACACCTTC	CAMRDYRGSNYGYTF
16	TRBJ1-5	-	TRBV6-2/TRBV6-3	-	TGTGCCAGCAGTTACTTATCGGCGGATGGCAATCAGCCCCAGCATTTT	CASSYLSADGNQPQHF
13	TRBJ1-1	few	TRBV7-2	-	TGTGCCAGCAGCCAACACCAGAACACTGAAGCTTTCTTT	CASSQHQNTEAFF
16	TRBJ2-7	many	TRBV4-1	-	TGCGCCAGCAGCCAAGATCATGGAGGGAGTCCCTACGAGCAGTACTTC	CASSQDHGGSPYEQYF
13	TRBJ2-7	many	TRBV6-1	-	TGTGCCAGCAGCCGGACCCAGGCTTACGAGCAGTACTTC	CASSRTQAYEQYF
13	TRBJ2-5	-	TRBV10-3	-	TGTGCCATCAGTAGGACCGACGAAGAGACCCAGTACTTC	CAISRTDEETQYF
14	TRBJ2-2	-	TRBV14	-	TGTGCCAGCAGCCGCGGACCCGACACCGGGGAGCTGTTTTTT	CASSRGPDTGELFF